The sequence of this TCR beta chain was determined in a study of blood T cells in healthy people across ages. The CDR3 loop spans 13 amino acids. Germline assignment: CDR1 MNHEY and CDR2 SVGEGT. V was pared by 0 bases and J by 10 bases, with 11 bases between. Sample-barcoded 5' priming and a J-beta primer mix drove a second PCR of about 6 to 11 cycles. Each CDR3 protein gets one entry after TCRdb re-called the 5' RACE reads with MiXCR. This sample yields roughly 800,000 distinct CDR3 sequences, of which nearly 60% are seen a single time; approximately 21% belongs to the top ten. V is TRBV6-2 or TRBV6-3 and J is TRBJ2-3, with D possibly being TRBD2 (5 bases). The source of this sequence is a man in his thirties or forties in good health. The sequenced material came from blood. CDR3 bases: TGTGCCAGCAGTTACTCGCGGGCCAGATCGCAGTATTTT. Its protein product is CASSYSRARSQYF.